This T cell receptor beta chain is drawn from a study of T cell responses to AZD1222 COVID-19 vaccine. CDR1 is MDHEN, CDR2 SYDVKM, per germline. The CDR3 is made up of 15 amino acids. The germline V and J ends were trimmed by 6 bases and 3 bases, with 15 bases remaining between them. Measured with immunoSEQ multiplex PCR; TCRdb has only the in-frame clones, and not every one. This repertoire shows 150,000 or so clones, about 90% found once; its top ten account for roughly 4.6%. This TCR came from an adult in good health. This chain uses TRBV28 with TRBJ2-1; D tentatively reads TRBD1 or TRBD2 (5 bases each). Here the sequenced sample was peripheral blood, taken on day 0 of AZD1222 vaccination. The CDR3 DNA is TGTGCCAGCAGCCCCTCCGGGACCCGCTACAATGAGCAGTTCTTC. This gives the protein CASSPSGTRYNEQFF.